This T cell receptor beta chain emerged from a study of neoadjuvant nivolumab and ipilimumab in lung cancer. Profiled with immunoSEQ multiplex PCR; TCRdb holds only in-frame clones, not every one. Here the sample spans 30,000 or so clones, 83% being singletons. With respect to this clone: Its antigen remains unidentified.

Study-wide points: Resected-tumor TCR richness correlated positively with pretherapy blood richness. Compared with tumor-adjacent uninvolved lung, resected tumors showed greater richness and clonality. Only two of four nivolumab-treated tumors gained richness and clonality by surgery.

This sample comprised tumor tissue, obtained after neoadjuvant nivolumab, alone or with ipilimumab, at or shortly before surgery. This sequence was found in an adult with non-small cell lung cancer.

CDR3 sequence (DNA): TGTGCCAGCAGGAGGACAGGAGAGAGGACTGAAGCTTTCTTT. Its translation is CASRRTGERTEAFF. The chain employs TRBV28 and TRBJ1-1, with 7 bases matching TRBD1. The junction had 9 bases not matched to a gene; V was cut back by 6 bases and J by 5 bases. The germline V gene has CDR1 MDHEN and CDR2 SYDVKM. The CDR3 spans 14 residues.